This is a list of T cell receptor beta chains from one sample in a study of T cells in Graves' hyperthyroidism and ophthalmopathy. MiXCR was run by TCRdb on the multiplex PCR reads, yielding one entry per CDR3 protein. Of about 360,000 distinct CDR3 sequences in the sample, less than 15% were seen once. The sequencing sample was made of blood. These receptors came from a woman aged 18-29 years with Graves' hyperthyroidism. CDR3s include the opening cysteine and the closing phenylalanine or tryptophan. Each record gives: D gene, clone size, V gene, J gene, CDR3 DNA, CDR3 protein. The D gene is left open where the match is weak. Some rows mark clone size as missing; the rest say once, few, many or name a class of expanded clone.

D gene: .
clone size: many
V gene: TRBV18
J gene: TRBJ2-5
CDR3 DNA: TGTGCCAGCTCACCGGGTGAAGGAGAGACCCAGTACTTC
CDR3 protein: CASSPGEGETQYF

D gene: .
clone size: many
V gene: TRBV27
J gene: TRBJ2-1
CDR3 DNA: TGTGCCAGCAGTTTATCGGCGGCTAATGAGCAGTTCTTC
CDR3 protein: CASSLSAANEQFF

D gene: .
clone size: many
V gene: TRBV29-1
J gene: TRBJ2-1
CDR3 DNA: TGCAGCGTTGATCTTGGCCGGCCTGAGGTATATGAGCAGTTCTTC
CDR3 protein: CSVDLGRPEVYEQFF

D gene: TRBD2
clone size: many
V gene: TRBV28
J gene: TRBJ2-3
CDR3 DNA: TGTGCCAGCAGTTTAGGTAGCGGGGAGGTATCCGATACGCAGTATTTT
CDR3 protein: CASSLGSGEVSDTQYF

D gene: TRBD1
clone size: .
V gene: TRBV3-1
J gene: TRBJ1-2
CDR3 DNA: TGTGCCAGCAGCCAAGGGGGTTGGGACAGCTATGGCTACACCTTC
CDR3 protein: CASSQGGWDSYGYTF

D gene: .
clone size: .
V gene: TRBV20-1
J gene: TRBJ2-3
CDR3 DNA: TGCAGTGCTAGGGGGGGCGGGGGCGAAGATACGCAGTATTTT
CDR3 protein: CSARGGGGEDTQYF

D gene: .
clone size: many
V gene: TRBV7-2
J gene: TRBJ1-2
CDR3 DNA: TGTGCCAGCAGCTTAGTGGGCCAGCCTCCAAACTATGGCTACACCTTC
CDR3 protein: CASSLVGQPPNYGYTF

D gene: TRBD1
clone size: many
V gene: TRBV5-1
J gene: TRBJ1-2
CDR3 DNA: TGCGCCAGCAGCTCCAGGGGGATGAGCTATGGCTACACCTTC
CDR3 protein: CASSSRGMSYGYTF

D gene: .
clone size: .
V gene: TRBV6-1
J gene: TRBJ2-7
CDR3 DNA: TGTGCCAGCAGTGTAGGGGGTCCTTCCTACGAGCAGTACTTC
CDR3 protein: CASSVGGPSYEQYF

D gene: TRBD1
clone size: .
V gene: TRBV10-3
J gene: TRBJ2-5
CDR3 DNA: TGTGCCATCATGGGACAGGAACAAGAGACCCAGTACTTC
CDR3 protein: CAIMGQEQETQYF

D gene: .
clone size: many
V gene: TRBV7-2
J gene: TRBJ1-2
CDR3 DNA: TGTGCCAGCAGCTTAGCGCTCGGGGGGGCGCATATTTCATCACCAGCTAACTATGGCTACACCTTC
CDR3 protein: CASSLALGGAHISSPANYGYTF

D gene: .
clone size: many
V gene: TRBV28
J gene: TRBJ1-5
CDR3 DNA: TGTGCCAGCAGTTTGACTCAGCCCCAGCATTTT
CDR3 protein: CASSLTQPQHF

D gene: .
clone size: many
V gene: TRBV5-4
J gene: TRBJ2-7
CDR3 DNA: TGTGCCAGCAGCTCCGGAAACGAGCAGTACTTC
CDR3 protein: CASSSGNEQYF

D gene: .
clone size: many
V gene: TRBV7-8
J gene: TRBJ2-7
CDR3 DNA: TGTGCCAGCAGCTTAGCTGGGGATCCCTACGAGCAGTACTTC
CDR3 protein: CASSLAGDPYEQYF

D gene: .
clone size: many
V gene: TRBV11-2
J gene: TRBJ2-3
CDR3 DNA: TGTGCCAGCACCTCAAGAGCCTGGGGGCAGTATTTT
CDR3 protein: CASTSRAWGQYF

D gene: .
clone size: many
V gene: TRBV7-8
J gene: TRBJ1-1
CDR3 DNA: TGTGCCAGCAGCTTAGTACGGACAACGAACACTGAAGCTTTCTTT
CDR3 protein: CASSLVRTTNTEAFF

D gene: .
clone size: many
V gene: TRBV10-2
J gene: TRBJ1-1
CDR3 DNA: TGCGCCAGCAGTGAGTCGTGGGTAAGGGGTGTTTCTGAAGCTTTCTTT
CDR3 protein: CASSESWVRGVSEAFF

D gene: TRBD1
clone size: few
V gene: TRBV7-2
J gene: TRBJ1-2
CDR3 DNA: TGTGCCAGCAGCAGCCCGGACAGGGCAGCCTATGGCTACACCTTC
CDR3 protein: CASSSPDRAAYGYTF

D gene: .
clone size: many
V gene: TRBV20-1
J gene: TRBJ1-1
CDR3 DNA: TGCAGTGCTAGATTGGCAGGGGTTCGGGCGGCGACTGAAGCTTTCTTT
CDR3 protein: CSARLAGVRAATEAFF

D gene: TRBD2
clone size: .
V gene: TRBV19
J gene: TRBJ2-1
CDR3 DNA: TGTGCCAGTAGTAGGCCTAGCGGGAGGGATGAGCAGTTCTTC
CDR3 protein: CASSRPSGRDEQFF

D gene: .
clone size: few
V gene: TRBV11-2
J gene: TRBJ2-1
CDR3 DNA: TGTGCCAGCAGCTTCGTCCTAGGGGGAACGGATGAGCAGTTCTTC
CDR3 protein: CASSFVLGGTDEQFF

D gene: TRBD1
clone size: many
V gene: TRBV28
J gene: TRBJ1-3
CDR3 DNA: TGTGCCAGCAGGTCCGGGACAGAGAGGTTCGGCTCTGGAAACACCATATATTTT
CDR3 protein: CASRSGTERFGSGNTIYF

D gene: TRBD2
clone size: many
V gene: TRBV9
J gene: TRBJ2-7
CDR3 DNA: TGTGCCAGCAGCGTAGGGCTAGCGGGAGGCAGGAACGAGCAGTACTTC
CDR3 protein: CASSVGLAGGRNEQYF

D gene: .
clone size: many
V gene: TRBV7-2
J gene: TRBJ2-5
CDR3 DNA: TGTGCCAGCAGCTTCACGGGCGGAGAGACCCAGTACTTC
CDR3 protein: CASSFTGGETQYF

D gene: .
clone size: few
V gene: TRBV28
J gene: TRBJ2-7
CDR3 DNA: TGTGCCAGCAGTTTAAAGACAAGGCAGTACTTC
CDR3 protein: CASSLKTRQYF

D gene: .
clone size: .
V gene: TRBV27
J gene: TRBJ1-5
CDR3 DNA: TGTGCCAGCAGTTTTCGCCAGGGACATCAGCCCCAGCATTTT
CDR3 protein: CASSFRQGHQPQHF

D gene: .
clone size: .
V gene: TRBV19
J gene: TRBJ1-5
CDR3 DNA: TGTGCCAGTAGTATACGGGGACCGTTAACACAGCCCCAGCATTTT
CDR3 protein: CASSIRGPLTQPQHF

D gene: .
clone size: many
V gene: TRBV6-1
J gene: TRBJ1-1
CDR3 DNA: TGTGCCAGCAGTCGAAAGGACGGAGCCACCTATCCTGAAGCTTTCTTT
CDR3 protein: CASSRKDGATYPEAFF

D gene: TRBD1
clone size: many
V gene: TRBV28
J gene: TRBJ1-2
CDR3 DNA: TGTGCCAGCCTCCGGACAGGGGGTTTCTATGGCTACACCTTC
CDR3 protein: CASLRTGGFYGYTF

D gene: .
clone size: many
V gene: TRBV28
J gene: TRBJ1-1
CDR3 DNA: TGTGCCAGCAGTTTGTGGAGGATGAACACTGAAGCTTTCTTT
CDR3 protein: CASSLWRMNTEAFF

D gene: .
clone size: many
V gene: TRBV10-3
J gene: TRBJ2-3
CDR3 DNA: TGTGCCATCAGTGTCGCGAAGGGGGGGCGCACAGATACGCAGTATTTT
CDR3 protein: CAISVAKGGRTDTQYF

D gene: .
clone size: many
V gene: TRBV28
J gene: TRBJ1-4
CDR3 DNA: TGTGCCAGCTCGGGGGGCGCGGGAGAAAAACTGTTTTTT
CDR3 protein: CASSGGAGEKLFF

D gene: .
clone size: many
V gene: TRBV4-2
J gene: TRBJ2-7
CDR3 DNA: TGTGCCAGCAGCCCTGTTGACGTCCGGGGCTCCTACGAGCAGTACTTC
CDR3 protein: CASSPVDVRGSYEQYF

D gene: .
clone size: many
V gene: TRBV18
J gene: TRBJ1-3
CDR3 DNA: TGTGCCAGCTCACTTTACAGGGATCAACCTGGAAACACCATATATTTT
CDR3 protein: CASSLYRDQPGNTIYF

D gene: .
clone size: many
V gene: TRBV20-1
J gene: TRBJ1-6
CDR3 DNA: TGCAGTGCTCCCTCGGGGGCAGGGAGCGATTTTAGGAGGTCACCCCTCCACTTT
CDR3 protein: CSAPSGAGSDFRRSPLHF

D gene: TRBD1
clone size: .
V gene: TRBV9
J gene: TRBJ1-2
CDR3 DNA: TGTGCCAGCGGGCAGGGGGCGGCCTATGGCTACACCTTC
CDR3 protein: CASGQGAAYGYTF

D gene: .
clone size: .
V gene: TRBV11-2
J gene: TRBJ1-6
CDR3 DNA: TGTGCCAGCAGCGCCGCTGGGGTTGGTAATTCACCCCTCCACTTT
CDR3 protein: CASSAAGVGNSPLHF

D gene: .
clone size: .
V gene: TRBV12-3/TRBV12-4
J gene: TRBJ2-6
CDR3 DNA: TGTGCCAGCAGTCCGGCGACGGCCTCTGGGGCCAACGTCCTGACTTTC
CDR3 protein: CASSPATASGANVLTF

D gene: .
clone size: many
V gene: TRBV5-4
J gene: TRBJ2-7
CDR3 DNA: TGTGCCTCTTATGACCCCAGGAGTCCCTACGAGCAGTACTTC
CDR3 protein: CASYDPRSPYEQYF

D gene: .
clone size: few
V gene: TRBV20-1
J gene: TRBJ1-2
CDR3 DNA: TGCAGTGCCAGACCTAACTATGGCTACACCTTC
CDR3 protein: CSARPNYGYTF

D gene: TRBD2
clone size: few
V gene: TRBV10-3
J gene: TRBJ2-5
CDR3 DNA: TGTGCCATCAGTGAGCAGGTAGCGGGATCTAAAGAGACCCAGTACTTC
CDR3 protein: CAISEQVAGSKETQYF

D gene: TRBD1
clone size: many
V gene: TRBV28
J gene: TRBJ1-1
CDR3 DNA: TGTGCCAGCAGTATCTACAGGGGGCCTGACACTGAAGCTTTCTTT
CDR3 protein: CASSIYRGPDTEAFF

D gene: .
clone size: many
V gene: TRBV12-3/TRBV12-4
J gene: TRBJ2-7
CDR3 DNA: TGTGCCAGCAGTTTATCCCAGGAGGGCTACGAGCAGTACTTC
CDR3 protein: CASSLSQEGYEQYF

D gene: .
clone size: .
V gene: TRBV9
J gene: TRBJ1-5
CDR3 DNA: TGTGCCAGCAGCAGAGGGCCTAGTAGCAATCAGCCCCAGCATTTT
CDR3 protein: CASSRGPSSNQPQHF

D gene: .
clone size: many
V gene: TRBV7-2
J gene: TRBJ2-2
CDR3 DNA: TGTGCCAGCAGCTTGACTGGTAACACCGGGGAGCTGTTTTTT
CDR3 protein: CASSLTGNTGELFF

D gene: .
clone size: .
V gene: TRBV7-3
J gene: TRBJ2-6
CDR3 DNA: TGTGCCAGCAGCTCCAGGGGCCCTCCCGCAGTGGTTGGGGCCAACGTCCTGACTTTC
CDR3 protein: CASSSRGPPAVVGANVLTF

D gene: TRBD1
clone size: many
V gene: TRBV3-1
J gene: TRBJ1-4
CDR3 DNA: TGTGCCAGCAGCCACCCGACAGGGCTGAATGAAAAACTGTTTTTT
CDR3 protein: CASSHPTGLNEKLFF

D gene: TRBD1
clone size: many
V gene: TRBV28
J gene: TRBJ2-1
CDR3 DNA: TGTGCCAGCAGTGCCGAGGGACAGCCAAACAATGAGCAGTTCTTC
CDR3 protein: CASSAEGQPNNEQFF

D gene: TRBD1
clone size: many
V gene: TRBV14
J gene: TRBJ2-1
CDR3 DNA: TGTGCCAGCAGCCTATACAGGGGAACCAACAATGAGCAGTTCTTC
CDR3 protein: CASSLYRGTNNEQFF